A single sample is the source of the 7 T cell receptor beta chains below, sequenced in a study of PD-L1 blockade in urothelial cancer. Sequenced by immunoSEQ multiplex PCR; TCRdb stores in-frame clones only, minus some. The repertoire holds tens of thousands of clones, with around four fifths as singletons. Time point described: pretreatment peripheral blood. The material sequenced was PBMCs, taken around atezolizumab (anti-PD-L1) treatment. These receptors were taken from a man aged 50-59 years with urothelial cancer.

This clone was recorded once. The chain uses TRBV6-4 and TRBJ2-7, with D perhaps matching TRBD1 (6 bases). V lost 4 bases and J lost 3, with 19 bases in between. The CDR3 extends over 16 amino acids. The germline gives CDR1 MRHNA, CDR2 SNTAGT. Here the CDR3 reads CASSGKPGQWDYEQYF. The DNA of the CDR3 is TGTGCCAGCAGTGGTAAACCGGGACAATGGGACTACGAGCAGTACTTC.

The V call is TRBV27, the J call TRBJ1-4; D possibly corresponds to TRBD1 (5 bases). The V end lost 5 bases, the J end lost 7 bases, and 23 bases lay between the germline ends. CDR1 and CDR2 from the germline V gene are MNHEY and SMNVEV (reference sequence). The CDR3 is 17 residues long. The CDR3 bases are TGTGCCAGCAGTCCCCCCCGTCAGGGTTTTAATCCTGAAAAACTGTTTTTT. Protein product: CASSPPRQGFNPEKLFF.

About this clone: Mismatch with germline at one junction end may stem from a read error. This rearrangement joins TRBV4-1 to TRBJ2-5; a weak D match, TRBD2 (6 bases). The CDR3 covers 12 residues. Per the germline V gene, CDR1 is MGHRA and CDR2 is YSYEKL. Here the CDR3 reads CASSPERETQHF. The CDR3 DNA reads TGCGCCAGCAGCCCAGAACGGGAGACCCAGCACTTC.

This clone was observed once. V usage is TRBV5-1 and J usage is TRBJ2-1, with 9 bases identical to TRBD2. The CDR3 is made up of 18 amino acids. Germline CDR1 and CDR2: SGHRS and YFSETQ. With 4 bases clipped from V and 0 bases from J, the junction kept 11 bases outside the gene matches. The DNA of the CDR3 is TGCGCCAGCAGCCCTCGAATTAGCGGGAGCGCCTCCTACAATGAGCAGTTCTTC. Translation gives CASSPRISGSASYNEQFF.

The rearrangement uses TRBV5-1 and TRBJ2-3; D is uncertain. CDR1 and CDR2 from the germline V gene are SGHRS and YFSETQ. Trimming left V 0 bases short and J 2 bases short, with 7 bases between. The CDR3 has 14 residues. CDR3 bases: TGCGCCAGCAGCTTGGGACTTCCCACAGATACGCAGTATTTT. Protein sequence: CASSLGLPTDTQYF. Full variable domain (outside the CDR3, taken from reference TRBV5-1 and TRBJ2-3): KAGVTQTPRYLIKTRGQQVTLSCSPISGHRSVSWYQQTPGQGLQFLFEYFSETQRNKGNFPGRFSGRQFSNSRSEMNVSTLELGDSALYLCASSLGLPTDTQYFGPGTRLTVL.

V gene TRBV18 combines with J gene TRBJ1-5, with 8 bases fitting TRBD1. Germline lookup yields CDR1 KGHSH and CDR2 LQKENI. V lost 3 bases to trimming and J lost 6 bases; unmatched junction nucleotides: 13. There are 17 residues in the CDR3. The CDR3 loop is CASSPFHGQGRGQPQHF. CDR3 DNA: TGTGCCAGCTCACCGTTCCACGGACAGGGCCGGGGTCAGCCCCAGCATTTT. Supplemented by reference TRBV18 and TRBJ1-5, the full variable domain reads NAGVMQNPRHLVRRRGQEARLRCSPMKGHSHVYWYRQLPEEGLKFMVYLQKENIIDESGMPKERFSAEFPKEGPSILRIQQVVRGDSAAYFCASSPFHGQGRGQPQHFGDGTRLSIL.

This sequence joins TRBV19 and TRBJ1-3; 7 nucleotides agree with TRBD1. The CDR3 has 14 residues. Per the germline V gene, CDR1 is LNHDA and CDR2 is SQIVND (reference sequence). The junction had 8 bases not matched to a gene; V was cut back by 7 bases and J by 5 bases. In DNA form, the CDR3 reads TGTGCCAGTACCGCTACAGGGGCCAGAAACACCATATATTTT. It is translated as CASTATGARNTIYF.